Listed below are T cell receptor beta chains from one sample, sequenced in a study of T-cell memory formation after mild COVID-19. MiXCR was run by TCRdb on the 5' RACE reads, yielding one entry per CDR3 protein. This sample yields 250,000 to 300,000 distinct CDR3 sequences, of which approximately 15% are seen a single time; roughly 20% belongs to the top ten. What was sequenced was PBMCs or a T cell subset sorted from them (not recorded which). The receptors stem from a young man who had mild COVID-19 (a few samples of this study predate the infection). Cell type and time point are not known. The CDR3 runs from the conserved cysteine through the conserved F or W. The order of the fields is D gene, V gene, clone size, J gene, CDR3 protein, CDR3 DNA. D genes are given only for firm matches. Clone sizes are given selectively: once, few, many, or a class where the clone is expanded.

>NA|TRBV7-2|NA|TRBJ2-5
CASSPVMRGQYF
TGTGCCAGCAGCCCGGTTATGAGGGGCCAGTACTTC
>TRBD1|TRBV20-1|NA|TRBJ1-2
CSAGGQVDGYTF
TGCAGTGCAGGGGGACAGGTGGATGGCTACACCTTC
>NA|TRBV7-3|few|TRBJ1-3
CASSLQGTGNTIYF
TGTGCCAGCAGCCTACAGGGAACTGGAAACACCATATATTTT
>NA|TRBV12-3/TRBV12-4|NA|TRBJ1-1
CASSFGTTNTEAFF
TGTGCCAGCAGTTTCGGGACAACGAACACTGAAGCTTTCTTT
>NA|TRBV14|NA|TRBJ1-1
CASSQDNSPNTEAFF
TGTGCCAGCAGCCAAGATAACAGCCCTAACACTGAAGCTTTCTTT
>NA|TRBV29-1|NA|TRBJ2-3
CSVDPAGPTDTQYF
TGCAGCGTTGACCCGGCAGGCCCCACAGATACGCAGTATTTT
>TRBD1|TRBV24-1|NA|TRBJ2-1
CATSDPPGQGPNNEQFF
TGTGCCACCAGTGACCCACCGGGACAGGGCCCCAACAATGAGCAGTTCTTC
>NA|TRBV30|NA|TRBJ2-1
CAWSRPDNEQFF
TGTGCCTGGAGCCGGCCGGACAATGAGCAGTTCTTC
>NA|TRBV12-3/TRBV12-4|NA|TRBJ2-1
CASNTRFDNEQFF
TGTGCCAGCAACACGCGATTTGACAATGAGCAGTTCTTC
>NA|TRBV4-1|NA|TRBJ1-1
CASSPDVTRGPEAFF
TGCGCCAGCAGTCCCGATGTCACTCGGGGGCCAGAAGCTTTCTTT
>TRBD1|TRBV7-9|medium-sized|TRBJ1-2
CASSDGQGADGYTF
TGTGCCAGCAGCGACGGACAGGGGGCTGATGGCTACACCTTC
>TRBD1|TRBV12-3/TRBV12-4|many|TRBJ2-2
CASSTGTGAGELFF
TGTGCCAGCAGTACCGGGACAGGGGCCGGGGAGCTGTTTTTT
>NA|TRBV4-2|few|TRBJ2-5
CASSQVNGEGQETQYF
TGTGCCAGCAGCCAAGTCAACGGGGAAGGCCAAGAGACCCAGTACTTC
>TRBD1|TRBV7-6|NA|TRBJ1-1
CASSSLGQPNTEAFF
TGTGCCAGCAGCTCCTTGGGACAGCCGAACACTGAAGCTTTCTTT
>NA|TRBV27|few|TRBJ1-1
CASSSEGDTEAFF
TGTGCCAGCAGTTCCGAAGGGGACACTGAAGCTTTCTTT
>NA|TRBV20-1|once|TRBJ1-1
CSARGGIGGPAISPEAFF
TGCAGTGCTAGAGGTGGGATTGGCGGACCTGCGATCTCCCCTGAAGCTTTCTTT
>TRBD2|TRBV12-3/TRBV12-4|NA|TRBJ2-1
CASSLGSGIIEQFF
TGTGCCAGCAGCCTCGGGAGCGGGATTATTGAGCAGTTCTTC
>NA|TRBV6-5|NA|TRBJ2-2
CASSRLELNTGELFF
TGTGCCAGCTCGAGGCTGGAGTTGAACACCGGGGAGCTGTTTTTT
>NA|TRBV9|few|TRBJ1-4
CASSRGGFATNEKLFF
TGTGCCAGCAGCCGAGGAGGGTTTGCAACTAATGAAAAACTGTTTTTT
>NA|TRBV11-2|few|TRBJ2-2
CAWRPTGRDTGELFF
TGTGCCTGGCGCCCTACAGGGAGAGACACCGGGGAGCTGTTTTTT
>NA|TRBV9|many|TRBJ1-3
CASSVATQTFSGNTIYF
TGTGCCAGCAGCGTAGCTACGCAGACGTTCTCTGGAAACACCATATATTTT
>NA|TRBV29-1|few|TRBJ1-1
CSAKGARRRNTEAFF
TGCAGCGCAAAAGGGGCCCGGAGGCGGAACACTGAAGCTTTCTTT
>NA|TRBV9|many|TRBJ2-1
CASSVDPPGEQFF
TGTGCCAGCAGCGTAGACCCGCCGGGTGAGCAGTTCTTC
>TRBD2|TRBV14|NA|TRBJ2-3
CASSQIAGAYTDTQYF
TGTGCCAGCAGCCAAATAGCGGGGGCATACACAGATACGCAGTATTTT
>NA|TRBV6-2/TRBV6-3|once|TRBJ2-7
CASSLPVVDEQYF
TGTGCCAGCAGTCTCCCGGTGGTCGACGAGCAGTACTTC
>TRBD1|TRBV6-4|many|TRBJ2-3
CASSDSQGSTDTQYF
TGTGCCAGCAGTGACTCACAGGGGTCAACAGATACGCAGTATTTT
>NA|TRBV7-9|NA|TRBJ1-3
CASEPGNTIYF
TGTGCCAGCGAACCTGGAAACACCATATATTTT
>NA|TRBV12-2|NA|TRBJ1-1
CASRDSNTEAFF
TGTGCAAGTCGCGACTCAAACACTGAAGCTTTCTTT
>TRBD1|TRBV4-2|few|TRBJ2-4
CASSPGTGEKHIQYF
TGTGCCAGCAGCCCGGGGACAGGGGAGAAGCACATTCAGTACTTC
>TRBD1|TRBV2|NA|TRBJ1-2
CASSAASQGAYGYTF
TGTGCCAGCAGTGCCGCCTCCCAGGGGGCCTATGGCTACACCTTC
>NA|TRBV4-2|NA|TRBJ1-5
CASSQYEDSNQPQHF
TGTGCCAGCAGCCAATATGAGGACAGCAATCAGCCCCAGCATTTT
>TRBD2|TRBV12-3/TRBV12-4|few|TRBJ2-5
CASRMGLAGGNRETQYF
TGTGCCAGCAGAATGGGACTAGCGGGGGGCAACCGGGAGACCCAGTACTTC
>NA|TRBV12-3/TRBV12-4|NA|TRBJ1-1
CASSFWGGQGEAFF
TGTGCCAGCAGTTTTTGGGGGGGCCAGGGTGAAGCTTTCTTT